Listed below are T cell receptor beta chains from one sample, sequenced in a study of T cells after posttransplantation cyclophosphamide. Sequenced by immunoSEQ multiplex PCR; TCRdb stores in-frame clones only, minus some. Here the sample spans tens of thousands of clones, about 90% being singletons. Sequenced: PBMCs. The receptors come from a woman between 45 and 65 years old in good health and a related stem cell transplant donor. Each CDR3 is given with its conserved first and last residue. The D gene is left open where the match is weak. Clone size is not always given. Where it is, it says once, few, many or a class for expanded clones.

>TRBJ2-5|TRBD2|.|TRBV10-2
CASSTSGRAGVRETQYF
TGCGCCAGCAGCACTAGCGGGAGGGCCGGTGTGCGGGAGACCCAGTACTTC
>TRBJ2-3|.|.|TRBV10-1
CARRVGGTDTQYF
TGCGCCAGAAGGGTGGGAGGCACAGATACGCAGTATTTT
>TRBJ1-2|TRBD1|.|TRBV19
CASSIRKGATVYGYTF
TGCGCCAGTAGTATAAGAAAGGGGGCAACGGTCTATGGCTACACCTTC
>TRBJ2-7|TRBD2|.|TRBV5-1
CASSLGSGPYEQYF
TGCGCCAGCAGCTTAGGTAGCGGGCCATACGAGCAGTACTTC
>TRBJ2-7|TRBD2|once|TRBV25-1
CASSLAGSRGYEQYF
TGTGCCAGCAGTCTAGCGGGGAGCCGGGGGTACGAGCAGTACTTC
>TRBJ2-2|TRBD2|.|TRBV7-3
CASSLLAGASTGELFF
TGTGCCAGCAGCTTATTAGCGGGAGCGAGCACCGGGGAGCTGTTTTTT
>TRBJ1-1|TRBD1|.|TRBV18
CASSPSAGGLTEAFF
TGTGCCAGCTCACCTTCGGCAGGGGGGCTCACTGAAGCTTTCTTT
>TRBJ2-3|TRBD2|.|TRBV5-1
CASAWGVAGQSTDTQYF
TGCGCCAGCGCTTGGGGGGTAGCGGGGCAAAGCACAGATACGCAGTATTTT
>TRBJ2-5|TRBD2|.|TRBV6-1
CASSELAGEQETQYF
TGTGCCAGCAGTGAACTAGCGGGGGAACAAGAGACCCAGTACTTC
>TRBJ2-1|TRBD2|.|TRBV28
CASSPPLAGGGSEQFF
TGTGCCAGCAGTCCCCCCTTAGCGGGAGGAGGAAGTGAGCAGTTCTTC
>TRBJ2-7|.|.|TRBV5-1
CASSSDSSYEQYF
TGCGCCAGCAGCTCCGACAGTTCCTACGAGCAGTACTTC
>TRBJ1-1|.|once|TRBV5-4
CASSLVAGEGTEAFF
TGTGCCAGCAGCTTGGTGGCAGGGGAGGGCACTGAAGCTTTCTTT
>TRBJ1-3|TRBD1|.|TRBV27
CASSLLGTGGNTIYF
TGTGCCAGCAGTTTATTGGGGACAGGCGGAAACACCATATATTTT
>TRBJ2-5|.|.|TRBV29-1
CSVSVEQGTQYF
TGCAGCGTTTCTGTAGAGCAGGGGACCCAGTACTTC
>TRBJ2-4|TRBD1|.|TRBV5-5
CASSLGQGKNIQYF
TGTGCCAGCAGCTTAGGACAGGGGAAAAACATTCAGTACTTC
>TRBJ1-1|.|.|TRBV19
CASSTPDSPAAEAFF
TGTGCCAGTAGCACCCCGGACTCCCCGGCGGCTGAAGCTTTCTTT
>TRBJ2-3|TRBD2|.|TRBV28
CASRAGVTQYF
TGTGCCAGCAGAGCGGGAGTGACGCAGTATTTT
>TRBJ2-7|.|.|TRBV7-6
CASSSQGNTYEQYF
TGTGCCAGCAGCTCCCAGGGGAACACCTACGAGCAGTACTTC
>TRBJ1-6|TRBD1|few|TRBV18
CASSGTGGYNSPLHF
TGTGCCAGCTCCGGGACAGGGGGCTATAATTCCCCCCTCCACTTT
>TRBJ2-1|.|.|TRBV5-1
CASSPRDNEQFF
TGCGCCAGCTCCCCTAGAGACAATGAGCAGTTCTTC
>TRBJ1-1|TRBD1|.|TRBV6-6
CASSRTGGGEAFF
TGTGCCAGCAGCAGGACAGGGGGCGGTGAAGCTTTCTTT
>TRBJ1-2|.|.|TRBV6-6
CASSYRGGVNGYTF
TGTGCCAGCAGTTACAGGGGCGGGGTGAATGGCTACACCTTC
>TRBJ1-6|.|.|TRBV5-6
CASSSGVGGSPLHF
TGTGCCAGCAGTTCAGGGGTAGGGGGTTCACCCCTCCACTTT
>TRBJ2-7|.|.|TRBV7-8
CASSLGFGGQTRTEQYF
TGTGCCAGCAGCTTAGGCTTCGGGGGACAGACGAGAACGGAGCAGTACTTC
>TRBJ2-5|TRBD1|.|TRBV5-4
CASSSTQGEETQYF
TGTGCCAGCAGCTCTACTCAGGGGGAAGAGACCCAGTACTTC
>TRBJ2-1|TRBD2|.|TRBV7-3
CASSTVAGGTINEQFF
TGTGCCAGCAGCACCGTAGCGGGAGGTACCATCAATGAGCAGTTCTTC
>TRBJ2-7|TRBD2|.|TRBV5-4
CASSSPPVGGADEQYF
TGTGCCAGCAGCTCCCCTCCTGTCGGGGGGGCCGACGAGCAGTACTTC
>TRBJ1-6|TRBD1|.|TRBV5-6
CASEGRTGTYSPLHF
TGTGCCAGCGAGGGAAGGACAGGGACATATTCACCCCTCCACTTT
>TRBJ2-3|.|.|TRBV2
CASRRDSNTDTQYF
TGTGCCAGCAGGCGGGACTCTAACACAGATACGCAGTATTTT
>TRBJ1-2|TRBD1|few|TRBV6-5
CASSYGAGGYGYTF
TGTGCCAGCAGTTACGGGGCAGGGGGATATGGCTACACCTTC
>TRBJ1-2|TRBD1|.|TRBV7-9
CASSPRDRANYGYTF
TGTGCCAGCAGCCCCCGGGACAGGGCTAACTATGGCTACACCTTC
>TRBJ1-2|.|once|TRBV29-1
CSVEQVNYGYTF
TGCAGCGTTGAACAGGTGAACTATGGCTACACCTTC
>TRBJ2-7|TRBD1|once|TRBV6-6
CASSYQTGGNGEQYF
TGTGCCAGCAGTTACCAGACAGGGGGCAACGGCGAGCAGTACTTC
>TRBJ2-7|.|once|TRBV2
CASKGDLAYEQYF
TGTGCCAGCAAAGGAGATCTAGCCTACGAGCAGTACTTC
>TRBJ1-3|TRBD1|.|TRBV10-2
CATMTGNYGNTIYF
TGCGCCACCATGACAGGGAACTATGGAAACACCATATATTTT
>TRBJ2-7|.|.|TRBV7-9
CASSSSETYEQYF
TGTGCCAGCAGCTCCTCCGAAACTTACGAGCAGTACTTC
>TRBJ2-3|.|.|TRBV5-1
CASSLPVITDTQYF
TGCGCCAGCAGCTTGCCGGTGATCACAGATACACAGTATTTT
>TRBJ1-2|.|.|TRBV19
CASSIGSINYGYTF
TGTGCCAGTAGTATCGGGTCAATTAACTATGGCTACACCTTC
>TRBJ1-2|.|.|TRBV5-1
CASSLYTGDGYTF
TGCGCCAGCAGCTTGTACACGGGGGATGGCTACACCTTC
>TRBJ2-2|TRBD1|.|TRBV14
CASSPRRGQGANTGELFF
TGTGCCAGCAGCCCGAGAAGGGGACAGGGGGCGAACACCGGGGAGCTGTTTTTT
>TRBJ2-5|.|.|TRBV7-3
CASSLYSVGGVRETQYF
TGTGCCAGCAGCTTATATTCGGTGGGGGGTGTGAGGGAGACCCAGTACTTC
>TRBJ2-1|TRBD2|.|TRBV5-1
CTSSASSGGSNNEQFF
TGCACCAGCAGCGCGTCTAGCGGGGGGTCCAACAATGAGCAGTTCTTC
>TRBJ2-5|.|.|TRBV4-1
CASKPGLPMETQYF
TGCGCCAGCAAACCCGGACTCCCCATGGAGACCCAGTACTTC
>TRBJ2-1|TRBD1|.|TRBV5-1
CASSQPGQGDNEQFF
TGCGCCAGCAGCCAGCCGGGACAGGGGGACAATGAGCAGTTCTTC
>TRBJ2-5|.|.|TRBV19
CASSGVQETQYF
TGTGCCAGTAGCGGGGTCCAAGAGACCCAGTACTTC
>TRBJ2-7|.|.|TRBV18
CASSPIQSSYEQYF
TGTGCCAGCTCACCGATACAGAGCTCCTACGAGCAGTACTTC
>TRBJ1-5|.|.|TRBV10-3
CAISESLGAGQPQHF
TGTGCCATCAGTGAGTCTCTGGGGGCTGGGCAGCCCCAGCATTTT
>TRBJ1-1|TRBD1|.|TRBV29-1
CSGIVVGGADAFF
TGCAGCGGGATAGTAGTAGGGGGCGCGGATGCTTTCTTT
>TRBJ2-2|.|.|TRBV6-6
CASTGLTGELFF
TGTGCCAGCACAGGGTTAACCGGGGAGCTGTTTTTT
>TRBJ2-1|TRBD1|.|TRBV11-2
CASSKSGGRDEQFF
TGTGCCAGCAGCAAATCAGGGGGCCGGGATGAGCAGTTCTTC
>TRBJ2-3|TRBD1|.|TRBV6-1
CASSGGQGINRTDTQYF
TGTGCCAGCAGTGGAGGACAGGGGATCAACCGCACAGATACGCAGTATTTT
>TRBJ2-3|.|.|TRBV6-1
CASSEEADTDTQYF
TGTGCCAGCAGTGAAGAGGCGGACACAGATACGCAGTATTTT
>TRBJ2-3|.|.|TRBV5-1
CASAPSEGATDTQYF
TGCGCCAGCGCCCCGTCGGAGGGTGCAACAGATACGCAGTATTTT
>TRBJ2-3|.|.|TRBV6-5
CASSFGSVADTQYF
TGTGCCAGCAGTTTCGGGTCTGTCGCAGATACGCAGTATTTT
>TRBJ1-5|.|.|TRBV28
CASNSSHRTPSNQPQHF
TGTGCCAGCAACTCCAGCCACAGGACCCCAAGCAATCAGCCCCAGCATTTT
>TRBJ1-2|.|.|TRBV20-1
CSALRTSGYTF
TGCAGTGCTTTGCGCACCTCCGGCTACACCTTC
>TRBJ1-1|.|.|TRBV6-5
CASSYSGLSNTEAFF
TGTGCCAGCAGTTACTCGGGCTTATCGAACACTGAAGCTTTCTTT
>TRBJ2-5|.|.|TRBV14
CASSQDRGSGETQYF
TGTGCCAGCAGCCAAGATCGGGGATCGGGAGAGACCCAGTACTTC
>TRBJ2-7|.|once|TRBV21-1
CASSRSSGQATYEQYF
TGTGCCAGCAGCAGAAGTTCGGGACAGGCCACCTACGAGCAGTACTTC
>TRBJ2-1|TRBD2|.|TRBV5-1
CASSLGLAGDNEQFF
TGCGCCAGCAGCTTGGGACTAGCGGGCGACAATGAGCAGTTCTTC